The 7 T cell receptor beta chains below come from one sample, sequenced in a study of PD-L1 blockade in urothelial cancer. Sequencing was performed with immunoSEQ multiplex PCR; in TCRdb, only in-frame clones are kept and a portion is missing. Altogether more than 65,000 clones are present, roughly 90% being singletons, with the ten largest covering about 6%. The sequences come from PBMCs, collected around atezolizumab (anti-PD-L1) treatment. These receptors all stem from a woman aged 70-85 years with urothelial cancer.

V and J are TRBV12-5 and TRBJ1-2, with 7 bases that match TRBD1. CDR1 is LGHNT, CDR2 FRNRAP, per germline. V lost 5 bases to trimming and J lost 1 base; unmatched junction nucleotides: 22. CDR3 length equals 20 residues. This chain's CDR3 is CASGLSWTGKGPIINYGYTF. DNA of the CDR3: TGTGCTAGTGGTCTCTCGTGGACAGGCAAAGGGCCTATAATTAACTATGGCTACACCTTC.

The gene calls are TRBV28 and TRBJ2-1; 12 nucleotides agree with TRBD2. The CDR3 is 16 amino acids. Looked up from germline, CDR1 is MDHEN and CDR2 is SYDVKM. Trimming took 2 bases from V and 4 from J; bases not matched to a gene: 3. This CDR3 reads CASSLLGLAGYNEQFF. The CDR3 DNA reads TGTGCCAGCAGTTTACTCGGACTAGCGGGATACAATGAGCAGTTCTTC.

This chain connects TRBV10-3 to TRBJ2-1; 10 nucleotides align to TRBD2. Trimming took 6 bases from V and 2 from J; bases not matched to a gene: 16. This CDR3 region has 19 residues. Germline values: CDR1 ENHRY, CDR2 SYGVKD. In nucleotides, the CDR3 is TGTGCCATCAGGAGAGGCGAGCGGGAGGGCCTTAAAACCTACAATGAGCAGTTCTTC. Amino acid sequence: CAIRRGEREGLKTYNEQFF.

For the CDR3, the DNA is TGTGCCAGCAGCCCCGGAGCTAGCACAGATACGCAGTATTTT. It encodes CASSPGASTDTQYF. This chain links TRBV13 with TRBJ2-3; D gene unclear. Germline V gives CDR1 PRHDT, CDR2 FYEKMQ (reference sequence). This CDR3 comprises 14 residues. Trimming removed 5 bases from V and 0 bases from J, with 9 bases in between.

The rearrangement links TRBV29-1 to TRBJ2-1; D may be TRBD2 (7 bases). CDR1 is SQVTM and CDR2 is ANQGSEA in the germline V gene. This CDR3 has 15 residues. Trimming removed 0 bases from V and 9 bases from J, with 18 bases in between. In nucleotides, the CDR3 is TGCAGCGTTGAAGATTTGAGGGGGGGCCCCAGTGAGCAGTTCTTC. Encoded protein: CSVEDLRGGPSEQFF.

This chain joins TRBV5-1 and TRBJ1-4; TRBD1 matches at 7 bases. V trimming: 4 bases; J trimming: 0 bases; junction bases outside the gene matches: 3. The CDR3 covers 15 residues. Germline V gene sequence: CDR1 SGHRS, CDR2 YFSETQ. The CDR3 loop reads CASSPTGATNEKLFF. CDR3 bases: TGCGCCAGCAGCCCCACAGGGGCAACTAATGAAAAACTGTTTTTT.

The genes are TRBV10-1 and TRBJ2-1, with D possibly matching TRBD2 (6 bases). Looked up from germline, CDR1 is WNHNN and CDR2 is SYGVQD (reference sequence). Trimming stripped 0 bases from V and 3 bases from J, with 15 bases between. This CDR3 comprises 17 residues. CDR3: CASSESGLWFFYNEQFF. CDR3 sequence (DNA): TGCGCCAGCAGTGAGTCTGGACTATGGTTCTTCTACAATGAGCAGTTCTTC.